This TCR beta chain derives from a study of glioma-infiltrating T cells. Study-wide points: Tissue-blood divergence was below expectation in non-neoplastic patients, above in gliomas. Tissue and blood shared very few CDR3 sequences.

This clonotype was observed at least ten times. Its antigen is undetermined. V was pared by 4 bases and J by 12 bases, with 16 bases between. Germline lookup yields CDR1 MNHEY and CDR2 SVGEGT. CDR3 length equals 13 residues. The iRepertoire nested amplicon-rescue multiplex PCR amplified TCR alpha and beta CDR3s from RNA. Input was 100-400 ng of tissue mRNA or PBMC total RNA. TCRdb independently ran MiXCR on the multiplex PCR reads; one entry per CDR3 protein. The top ten clones hold roughly a fifth of a sample with some 180,000 distinct CDR3 sequences, roughly 32% of them seen once. Material for sequencing was glioma tissue, nonneoplastic brain tissue, or PBMCs (not recorded which). The V call is TRBV6-2 or TRBV6-3, the J call TRBJ2-1, with unresolved D. This clonotype was sampled from a human donor with low-grade glioma or glioblastoma, undergoing nonglioma brain surgery, or in good health (not recorded which). The CDR3 spells CASSSSVGQWQFF. The CDR3 nucleotides are TGTGCCAGCAGTTCCTCGGTGGGCCAATGGCAGTTCTTC.